This record concerns one T cell receptor beta chain sequence. The repertoire was sequenced with immunoSEQ multiplex PCR; TCRdb's copy has only in-frame clones and lacks some. The sample has 40,000 or so clones; roughly 87% are singletons. This CDR3 has 15 residues. Germline values: CDR1 SGHTA, CDR2 FQGNSA. Losses at the gene ends were 0 bases for V and 5 bases for J; bases not matched to a gene: 5. The sample comes from a study of T cell changes during pregnancy in multiple sclerosis. The V and J genes are TRBV7-2 and TRBJ1-1; 8 bases line up with TRBD1. The TCR originated in a female donor with multiple sclerosis, enrolled in a pregnancy study. The sample here was CD8+ T cells from peripheral blood mononuclear cells, taken in the first trimester of pregnancy. The CDR3 spells CASSLATGGTTEAFF. In DNA form, the CDR3 reads TGTGCCAGCAGCTTAGCTACAGGGGGGACGACTGAAGCTTTCTTT.